This T cell receptor beta chain was found in a study of cytomegalovirus exposure and HLA in healthy donors. Across the study: A later analysis reported the approximately 120 validation repertoires used the same platform as the roughly 700 first-cohort repertoires.

Study-wide results and limits: Reports credit the classifier with highly specific, highly sensitive diagnosis of cytomegalovirus status. Among the CMV-associated chains, a few were confirmed in vitro as specific for CMV antigens.

With 5 bases removed from V and 5 bases from J, the gap between germline ends came to 12 bases. The CDR3 loop spans 14 amino acids. Germline CDR1 KGHSH, CDR2 LQKENI. Sequenced by immunoSEQ multiplex PCR; TCRdb stores in-frame clones only, minus some. The sample carries some 90,000 clones, about 83% recorded once. Worth noting for this clone: Its antigen is still unknown.

Sample: PBMCs. The clonotype was recovered from a woman in her 30s in good health and CMV-seronegative. V is TRBV18 and J is TRBJ2-2; D might be TRBD1 (6 bases). The CDR3 protein is CASSRNRETGELFF. Here the CDR3 DNA reads TGTGCCAGCTCAAGAAACAGGGAAACCGGGGAGCTGTTTTTT.